Below are 17 T cell receptor beta chains sequenced from a single sample in a study of esophageal squamous cell carcinoma under preoperative chemotherapy. Time point reported: after preoperative PTX-NDP chemotherapy. TCRdb independently ran MiXCR on the PCR reads; one entry per CDR3 protein. Counted here are approximately 20,000 distinct CDR3 sequences, about 43% occurring once; the ten biggest clones make up roughly 29%. This specimen was acquired from a patient given preoperative chemotherapy. The source of these receptors is a human donor with esophageal squamous cell carcinoma. The donor label of this sample is uncertain.

The sample holds a few counts of this clonotype. The chain recombines TRBV11-2 with TRBJ2-1; D remains ambiguous. The V end was cut by 4 bases, the J end by 10 bases, with 11 bases between. This CDR3 is 12 amino acids long. CDR1 and CDR2 from the germline V gene are SGHAT and FQNNGV. The CDR3 DNA follows: TGTGCCAGCAGCTCTGGGGTGGGGGAGCAGTTCTTC. Protein product: CASSSGVGEQFF.

The chain carries TRBV28 and TRBJ2-5; the match to TRBD2 covers 15 bases. The length of the CDR3 is 15 residues. The germline CDR1 and CDR2 sequences are MDHEN and SYDVKM. V lost 5 bases, J lost 4 bases, and 2 bases stayed unmatched. The CDR3 region is CASSPGLAGGETQYF. CDR3 DNA: TGTGCCAGCAGTCCGGGACTAGCGGGAGGAGAGACCCAGTACTTC.

This chain uses TRBV7-8 with TRBJ2-1; D is perhaps TRBD2 (6 bases). The J call may be in error: the DNA end matches TRBJ2-5 better. The germline V gene has CDR1 SGHVS and CDR2 FQNEAQ. The CDR3 has 17 residues. The DNA for the CDR3 is TGTGCCAGCAGCCCGCATTCTAGCGCCGGGGCGATGGTGGCCCAGTACTTC. It translates to CASSPHSSAGAMVAQYF.

The rearrangement joins TRBV19 to TRBJ2-5; 12 bases map to TRBD1. Germline V lookup: CDR1 LNHDA, CDR2 SQIVND (reference sequence). The V and J ends lost 1 base and 5 bases, in that order; junction bases with no gene match: 5. The CDR3 loop spans 16 amino acids. CDR3 sequence reads: CASSIGDRGPWETQYF. CDR3 sequence (DNA): TGTGCCAGTAGTATAGGGGACAGGGGGCCATGGGAGACCCAGTACTTC. Full variable domain (rest looked up from reference TRBV19 and TRBJ2-5): DGGITQSPKYLFRKEGQNVTLSCEQNLNHDAMYWYRQDPGQGLRLIYYSQIVNDFQKGDIAEGYSVSREKKESFPLTVTSAQKNPTAFYLCASSIGDRGPWETQYFGPGTRLLVL.

This clonotype has more than one count but fewer than ten. The J gene is TRBJ2-5, the V gene TRBV12-5; 7 bases line up with TRBD2. Germline loops: CDR1 LGHNT, CDR2 FRNRAP. This CDR3 contains 15 residues. V lost 3 bases to trimming and J lost 1 base; unmatched junction nucleotides: 5. The CDR3 DNA sequence: TGTGCTAGTGGTTTTGGCGGGAGTGCCCAAGAGACCCAGTACTTC. It codes for CASGFGGSAQETQYF.

The chain couples TRBV7-2 to TRBJ2-5; 7 bases align to TRBD2. The tail of the sequence fits TRBJ2-7 better, so the J call may be wrong. This CDR3 is 14 amino acids long. Germline CDR1 is SGHTA and CDR2 is FQGNSA. CDR3 bases: TGTGCCAGCAGCTTAGGACTAGCAAAGGGCGAGCAGTACTTC. Encoded protein: CASSLGLAKGEQYF.

The chain couples TRBV7-6 to TRBJ2-1; tentatively, D is TRBD2 (6 bases). Looked up from germline, CDR1 is SGHVS and CDR2 is FNYEAQ. The CDR3 extends over 15 amino acids. The V end was cut by 5 bases, the J end by 13 bases, with 24 bases between. The CDR3: CASSLFPTDRGTQFF. The CDR3 coding sequence is TGTGCCAGCAGCCTCTTTCCGACAGACCGGGGGACCCAGTTCTTC.

This clonotype showed up many times. The rearrangement uses TRBV11-3 and TRBJ2-2; 7 bases match TRBD2. The J segment lost 7 bases and the V segment lost 5 bases, leaving 13 bases of the junction unmatched. This CDR3 spans 16 amino acids. Looked up from germline, CDR1 is SGHNT and CDR2 is YENEEA. CDR3 residues: CASSPKFGAGVGELFF. The CDR3 DNA is TGTGCCAGCAGCCCCAAGTTTGGTGCGGGAGTCGGGGAGCTGTTTTTT.

The V call is TRBV7-3, the J call TRBJ2-3; D call uncertain. This CDR3 comprises 14 residues. Germline CDR1 SGHTA, CDR2 FQGTGA. V lost 5 bases and J lost 12, with 21 bases in between. The CDR3 coding sequence is TGTGCCAGCAGCCTCCCCGCGGAGAAAAACCGCCAGTATTTT. Amino acid sequence: CASSLPAEKNRQYF.

In its sample, this clonotype was seen many times. The chain combines TRBV7-2 with TRBJ2-5, with 10 nucleotides matching TRBD2. V was clipped by 2 bases and J by 4 bases; unmatched bases: 7. This CDR3 has 16 amino acids. In germline, CDR1 is SGHTA, CDR2 FQGNSA. Here the CDR3 DNA reads TGTGCCAGCAGCTTAATGGCTAGCGGGGGATCAGAGACCCAGTACTTC. It translates to CASSLMASGGSETQYF.

This chain links TRBV6-1 with TRBJ2-3; 9 bases agree with TRBD1. The CDR3 runs 15 residues. Germline CDR1 MNHNS, CDR2 SASEGT. V lost 1 base, J lost 2 bases, and 1 base stayed unmatched. This CDR3 reads CASSEGTGDTDTQYF. The DNA of the CDR3 is TGTGCCAGCAGTGAAGGGACAGGGGACACAGATACGCAGTATTTT.

CDR3 residues: CASRFEAFF. In DNA, the CDR3 is TGTGCCAGCCGATTTGAAGCTTTCTTT. V usage is TRBV11-3 and J usage is TRBJ1-1; D call uncertain. The CDR3 runs 9 residues. V shed 8 bases and J shed 7 bases, with 5 bases lying between them. Germline lookup yields CDR1 SGHNT and CDR2 YENEEA.

As regards this clonotype: Mismatch with germline at one junction end may stem from a read error. The rearrangement joins TRBV12-3 or TRBV12-4 to TRBJ2-3; TRBD1 is a possible D gene (7 bases). The CDR3 extends over 15 amino acids. The CDR3 coding sequence is TGTGACAGCAGCCCTAAGGGGGCGGGGCAAGAGACCCAGTACTTT. Residues: CDSSPKGAGQETQYF.

This clonotype was observed a few times. The V and J genes are TRBV27 and TRBJ2-1; D is unresolved. The CDR3 has 10 residues. Germline V gene sequence: CDR1 MNHEY, CDR2 SMNVEV (reference sequence). Trimming removed 8 bases from V and 12 bases from J, with 11 bases in between. This chain's CDR3 is CASFNKGQFF. DNA for the CDR3: TGTGCCAGCTTCAACAAAGGGCAGTTCTTC.

This sequence joins TRBV7-8 and TRBJ2-1, with 10 bases matching TRBD2. Germline V gene lookup returns CDR1 SGHVS and CDR2 FQNEAQ. This CDR3 has 17 amino acids. Trimming cost V 6 bases and J 1 base; bases outside gene matches: 9. In nucleotides, the CDR3 is TGTGCCAGCAGTCCCACTCCGGGACTAGCGTCCTACAATGAGCAGTTCTTC. Amino acids: CASSPTPGLASYNEQFF.

The chain recombines TRBV12-3 or TRBV12-4 with TRBJ2-1, with 8 bases fitting TRBD2. The CDR3 runs to 16 residues. With V trimmed by 3 bases and J by 0 bases, 4 bases remained unmatched. The CDR3 protein is CASSLSGLASYNEQFF. The DNA for the CDR3 is TGTGCCAGCAGTTTGTCAGGACTAGCCTCCTACAATGAGCAGTTCTTC.

In its sample, this clonotype was seen many times. This chain links TRBV11-1 with TRBJ2-1, with 11 bases that match TRBD2. CDR3 length: 16 amino acids. Germline values: CDR1 SGHAT, CDR2 FQDESV (reference sequence). V lost 4 bases, J lost 2 bases, and 4 bases stayed unmatched. Here the CDR3 DNA reads TGTGCCAGCAGCTCCCTAGCGGGAGGAGCCTACAATGAGCAGTTCTTC. Translation: CASSSLAGGAYNEQFF.